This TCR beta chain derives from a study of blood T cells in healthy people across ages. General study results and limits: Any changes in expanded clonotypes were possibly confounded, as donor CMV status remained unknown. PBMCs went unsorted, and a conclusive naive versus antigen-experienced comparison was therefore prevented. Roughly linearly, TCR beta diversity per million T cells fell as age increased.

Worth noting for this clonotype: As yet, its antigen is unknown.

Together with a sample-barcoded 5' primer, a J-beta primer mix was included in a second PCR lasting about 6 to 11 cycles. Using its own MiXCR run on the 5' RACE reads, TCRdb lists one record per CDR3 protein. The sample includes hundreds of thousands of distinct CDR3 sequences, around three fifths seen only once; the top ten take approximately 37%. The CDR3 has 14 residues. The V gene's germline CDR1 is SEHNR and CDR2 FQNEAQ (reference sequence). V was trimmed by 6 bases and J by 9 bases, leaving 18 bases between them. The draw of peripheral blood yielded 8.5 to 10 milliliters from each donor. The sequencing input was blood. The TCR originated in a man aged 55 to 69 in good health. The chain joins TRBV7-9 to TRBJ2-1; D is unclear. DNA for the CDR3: TGTGCCAGCAGTCTCCGTCCGGCGATAGGTGAGCAGTTCTTC. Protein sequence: CASSLRPAIGEQFF.